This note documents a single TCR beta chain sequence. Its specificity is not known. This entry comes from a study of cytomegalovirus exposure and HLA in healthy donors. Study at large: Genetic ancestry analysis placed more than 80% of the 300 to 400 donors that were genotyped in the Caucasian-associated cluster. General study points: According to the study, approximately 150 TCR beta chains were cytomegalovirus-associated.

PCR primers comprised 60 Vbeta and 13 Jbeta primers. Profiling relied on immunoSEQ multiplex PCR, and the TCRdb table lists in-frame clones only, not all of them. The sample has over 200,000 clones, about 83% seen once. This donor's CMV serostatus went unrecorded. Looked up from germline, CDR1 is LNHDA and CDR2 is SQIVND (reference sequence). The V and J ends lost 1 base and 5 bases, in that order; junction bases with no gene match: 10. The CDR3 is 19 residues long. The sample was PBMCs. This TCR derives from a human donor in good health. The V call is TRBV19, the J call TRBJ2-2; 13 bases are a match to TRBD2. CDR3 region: CASSIVGQTSGRYTGELFF. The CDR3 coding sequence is TGTGCCAGTAGTATAGTCGGTCAGACTAGCGGGAGGTATACCGGGGAGCTGTTTTTT. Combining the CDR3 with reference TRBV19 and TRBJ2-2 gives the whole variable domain DGGITQSPKYLFRKEGQNVTLSCEQNLNHDAMYWYRQDPGQGLRLIYYSQIVNDFQKGDIAEGYSVSREKKESFPLTVTSAQKNPTAFYLCASSIVGQTSGRYTGELFFGEGSRLTVL.